This TCR beta chain came from a study of blood T cells in healthy people across ages (dated by TCRdb to 2015 to 2017). Looking at the study overall: In model experiments, template switching captured about one uniquely barcoded TCR beta cDNA molecule for every two T cells. To track age-related changes in TCR beta repertoire diversity, the study relied on deep sequencing normalized with unique cDNA molecular identifiers. To avoid experimental bias, donors of different ages were randomly spread across the sequencing lanes. The donors were divided into four age groups: young (average approximately 16 years), middle-aged (about 40), aged (approximately 59) and long-lived (82). The study analyzed two additional independent replicas of 1 million unique cDNA reads from the same blood draw for two donors, one aged 18 to 30 and one aged 80 or older. The paper's findings and limits, for the study overall: Conclusive comparison of naive and antigen-experienced compartments was prevented by the profiling of bulk unsorted PBMCs. A strong correlation was found between observed TCR beta diversity and the percentage of naive T cells measured by flow cytometry. Total diversity estimates from one million sequenced T cells were considered lower bounds and underestimates. Observed TCR beta diversity per million T cells fell roughly linearly with age, and a significant reduction was already apparent by age about 38. Compared with the aged group, more naive CD4+ T cells, fewer expanded clones and increased TCR diversity were shown by the long-lived group, suggesting age selection. The CMV infection status of donors was not known, potentially confounding age-related changes in expanded clonotypes.

Remarks on this clonotype: Its antigen target is currently unknown. A read error may account for a junction end that differs from germline.

Reading the germline V gene gives CDR1 KGHDR and CDR2 SFDVKD. CDR3 length: 13 amino acids, cysteine to phenylalanine. CDR3 DNA only is kept here, 39 bases in frame from base 1. Library preparation was by 5' RACE. The listed sequencing device is Illumina HiSeq 2500. The second PCR ran for roughly 7 to 12 cycles and used a J-beta primer mix along with a sample-barcoded 5' primer. A unique molecular identifier was introduced onto each TCR beta cDNA molecule by a template-switch 5' adaptor carrying 12 random nucleotides. Each sample yielded at least 2.5 million CDR3-containing paired-end reads. The Mint cDNA synthesis kit, primed by a TRBC-specific oligonucleotide, was used to synthesize first-strand cDNA from all RNA. All cDNA was treated with uracil-DNA glycosylase and then went through a first 18-cycle PCR with the universal primers M1SS and BC2_uni_R. The paper's processing steps were these. For normalization, 1 million high-quality reads, each with a distinct molecular identifier, were randomly selected from each sample. Instead of being binned into consensus sequences, reads that shared molecular identifiers were thrown out. MiTCR, set to a Q25 quality threshold and the strictest error-elimination algorithm, was used for CDR3 identification, clonotype clustering and error correction. A nonparametric unseen species model with Euler transformation was used to estimate a lower bound on total TCR beta diversity. TCRdb reprocessing: public reads trimmed at Q25 with fastp, clones called with MiXCR, in-frame beta chains kept. Here each entry gathers all rows of one CDR3 protein and keeps the most common genes and DNA. These V and J calls rely on TCRdb rather than the paper's analysis. Here the sample has roughly 2 million distinct CDR3 sequences; about 50% occur a single time. The top ten constitute less than 2.5% of the sample.

Systemically healthy Caucasian individuals from Russia, approximately 39 in total and aged about 6 to 95 years, were included as donors. Each donor gave about 9.8 milliliters of peripheral blood, drawn into EDTA-treated Vacutainer tubes. PBMCs were isolated by Ficoll-Paque density-gradient centrifugation, with at least 6 million obtained per sample. Trizol reagent was used to extract total RNA from PBMCs, with at least 6 micrograms per sample. For every donor, flow cytometry on a PBMC aliquot measured the percentage of naive CD45RAhigh/CD27high T cells. The rearrangement joined TRBV24-1 to TRBJ2-1, with TRBD2 as a weak D call on 6 bases. The TCR comes from a woman aged 40-49 years in good health. The sequenced sample was blood. At the DNA level, the sequence is TGTGCCACCAGTGAATCGGACTACGATGAGCAGTTCTTC. This yields the protein CATSESDYDEQFF.